Below are 13 T cell receptor beta chains sequenced from a single sample in a study of cytomegalovirus exposure and HLA in healthy donors. Use of 60 Vbeta and 13 Jbeta primers characterized the PCR. Produced via immunoSEQ multiplex PCR; TCRdb's table is partial and in-frame only. Here the sample spans under 200,000 clones, more than 60% being singletons. Sequenced sample: PBMCs. These receptors all stem from a male donor in good health and CMV-seronegative.

The rearrangement joins TRBV7-9 to TRBJ1-1; no firm D call. This CDR3 is built from 13 residues. Germline V gene lookup returns CDR1 SEHNR and CDR2 FQNEAQ (reference sequence). Trimming took off 2 bases at V and 1 base at J, with 5 bases between the two ends. The CDR3 sequence: CASSLNKNTEAFF. The CDR3 DNA follows: TGTGCCAGCAGCTTAAACAAGAACACTGAAGCTTTCTTT.

This chain uses TRBV5-6 with TRBJ2-3, with 9 bases fitting TRBD2. This CDR3 is 12 amino acids long. Germline V gene sequence: CDR1 SGHDT, CDR2 YYEEEE. J gave up 13 bases and V 0 bases, and 3 bases lay outside the gene matches. DNA of the CDR3: TGTGCCAGCAGCTTGGTGCGGGGGGGGGAGTATTTT. It yields the protein CASSLVRGGEYF.

The chain couples TRBV19 to TRBJ1-2; D may be TRBD1 (5 bases). This CDR3 is built from 12 residues. Germline V CDR1 and CDR2: LNHDA, SQIVND (reference sequence). The V and J ends lost 6 bases and 8 bases respectively, with 13 bases between them. CDR3: CASRGGDRGYTF. The DNA for the CDR3 is TGTGCCAGTAGGGGGGGGGACCGCGGCTACACCTTC. Looking up the rest from reference TRBV19 and TRBJ1-2 gives the full variable domain: DGGITQSPKYLFRKEGQNVTLSCEQNLNHDAMYWYRQDPGQGLRLIYYSQIVNDFQKGDIAEGYSVSREKKESFPLTVTSAQKNPTAFYLCASRGGDRGYTFGSGTRLTVV.

The V call is TRBV19, the J call TRBJ2-1; 8 nucleotides match TRBD2. V gave up 4 bases and J gave up 5 bases; unmatched junction bases: 7. Germline V lookup: CDR1 LNHDA, CDR2 SQIVND (reference sequence). The CDR3 has 15 residues. CDR3 protein: CASSTWTSLDNEQFF. As DNA, the CDR3 is TGTGCCAGTAGTACGTGGACTAGCCTGGACAATGAGCAGTTCTTC.

The chain carries TRBV18 and TRBJ2-7, with D possibly matching TRBD2 (7 bases). The V end was cut by 3 bases, the J end by 3 bases, with 21 bases between. The CDR3 has 17 residues. Germline lookup yields CDR1 KGHSH and CDR2 LQKENI. DNA of the CDR3: TGTGCCAGCTCACCGGTCGGGGGCAGCGGGATGAGCTACGAGCAGTACTTC. Amino acids: CASSPVGGSGMSYEQYF.

This chain connects TRBV6-1 to TRBJ1-1; D gene uncertain. Germline CDR1 is MNHNS and CDR2 is SASEGT. V lost 6 bases, J lost 7 bases, and 12 bases lay in between. The CDR3 sequence is 12 residues long. Here the CDR3 reads CASRKRDSEAFF. The CDR3 bases are TGTGCCAGCAGGAAACGGGATAGTGAAGCTTTCTTT.

The rearrangement links TRBV6-6 to TRBJ1-1, with 7 positions matching TRBD1. The V gene's germline CDR1 is MNHNY and CDR2 SVGAGI (reference sequence). The CDR3 runs to 13 residues. J was trimmed by 1 base and V by 7 bases; bases with no gene match: 3. The CDR3 region has the DNA TGTGCCAGCAAACAGGGGACGAACACTGAAGCTTTCTTT. Protein product: CASKQGTNTEAFF.

This clone was recorded a few times. This sequence joins TRBV5-4 and TRBJ1-1; D unresolved. Trimming cost V 0 bases and J 6 bases, with 9 bases left between them. The germline gives CDR1 SGHNT, CDR2 YYREEE (reference sequence). CDR3 length: 13 residues. The CDR3 DNA sequence: TGTGCCAGCAGCTTGGGAGGCGTGGCTGAAGCTTTCTTT. Its translation is CASSLGGVAEAFF.

This clone was observed a few times. The chain recombines TRBV4-3 with TRBJ2-3; possible D gene TRBD1, 8 bases. Germline values: CDR1 LGHNA, CDR2 YSLEER. The CDR3 length is 19 residues. V lost 0 bases and J 4 bases, leaving 23 bases between the germline ends. The CDR3, as DNA: TGCGCCAGCAGCCAAGATAAAGAGGACAGGGAGGGTCCCCCAGATACGCAGTATTTT. Translation: CASSQDKEDREGPPDTQYF.

The chain joins TRBV7-4 to TRBJ1-1, with a possible D match to TRBD1 (5 bases). This CDR3 region has 14 residues. Germline-derived CDR1 and CDR2 are SGHVT and SQSDAQ. Trimming removed 4 bases from V and 10 bases from J, with 19 bases in between. CDR3 region: CASSSSVGGRTAFF. As DNA, the CDR3 is TGTGCCAGCAGCTCGAGCGTGGGGGGTAGGACAGCTTTCTTT.

V gene TRBV18 combines with J gene TRBJ1-2; the D gene is possibly TRBD1 (5 bases). This CDR3 spans 13 amino acids. Germline V gene lookup returns CDR1 KGHSH and CDR2 LQKENI. V lost 0 bases to trimming and J lost 8 bases, with 10 bases between them. The CDR3 DNA sequence: TGTGCCAGCTCACCACCGGCGGGGGAAGGCTACACCTTC. Encoded protein: CASSPPAGEGYTF.

The chain has TRBV2 and TRBJ1-1; a possible D gene is TRBD1 (5 bases). Trimming took off 3 bases at V and 1 base at J, with 6 bases between the two ends. Germline CDR1 and CDR2: SNHLY and FYNNEI. CDR3 length: 13 residues. CDR3 nucleotides: TGTGCCAGCAGTGACCAGGGGAACACTGAAGCTTTCTTT. The encoded protein is CASSDQGNTEAFF.

The rearrangement uses TRBV7-9 and TRBJ1-1, with D maybe TRBD1 (5 bases). The CDR3 consists of 15 residues. The V gene lost 0 bases and the J gene lost 1 base, with 9 bases spanning the gap. The germline V gene encodes CDR1 SEHNR and CDR2 FQNEAQ (reference sequence). CDR3 nucleotide sequence: TGTGCCAGCAGCTTAGCAAGGGGTAGGAACACTGAAGCTTTCTTT. Translation gives CASSLARGRNTEAFF.